The rows below give T cell receptor beta chains drawn from one sample of a study of T-cell reconstitution after alpha-beta-depleted transplantation in children. TCRdb analysed the PCR reads with MiXCR anew, one entry per CDR3 protein. The sample contains about 120,000 distinct CDR3 sequences, 20% to 25% of which appear only once. The input for sequencing was PBMCs, mostly from graft donor cells, taken 180 days after TCRalphabeta/CD19-depleted stem cell transplant. Receptors originate from a male patient aged 2 to 10 who had a stem cell transplant for chronic granulomatous disease, so the T cells may come from the graft donor. Each CDR3 is given with its conserved first and last residue. The D gene is left open where the match is weak. A clone size is listed for some rows: how often the clone was seen (once, few, many), or a class if it is expanded.

d_gene: NA; v_gene: TRBV3-1; j_gene: TRBJ1-2; abundance: many; CDR3nt: TGTGCCAGCAGCCAAGATTCAGCCAGCCACTATGGCTACACCTTC; CDR3aa: CASSQDSASHYGYTF
d_gene: TRBD2; v_gene: TRBV15; j_gene: TRBJ2-3; abundance: many; CDR3nt: TGTGCCACCAGCGGTGGGACTAGCGGGAGACTAGATACGCAGTATTTT; CDR3aa: CATSGGTSGRLDTQYF
d_gene: TRBD1; v_gene: TRBV18; j_gene: TRBJ1-5; abundance: many; CDR3nt: TGTGCCAGCTCACCGGGGACAGGGGATCAGCCCCAGCATTTT; CDR3aa: CASSPGTGDQPQHF
d_gene: NA; v_gene: TRBV29-1; j_gene: TRBJ2-1; abundance: many; CDR3nt: TGCAGCTCATTAGTGGTGGATGAGCAGTTCTTC; CDR3aa: CSSLVVDEQFF
d_gene: TRBD2; v_gene: TRBV12-3/TRBV12-4; j_gene: TRBJ2-1; abundance: few; CDR3nt: TGTGCCAGCAGTGTCCTAGCGGGAGGTTTGGATGAGCAGTTCTTC; CDR3aa: CASSVLAGGLDEQFF
d_gene: NA; v_gene: TRBV20-1; j_gene: TRBJ1-6; abundance: NA; CDR3nt: TGCAGTGGCGGAAACAGGGCTTCACCCCTCCACTTT; CDR3aa: CSGGNRASPLHF
d_gene: NA; v_gene: TRBV6-1; j_gene: TRBJ2-1; abundance: few; CDR3nt: TGTGCCAGCAGAGCTCGGTCGAGAAATGAGCAGTTCTTC; CDR3aa: CASRARSRNEQFF
d_gene: TRBD2; v_gene: TRBV7-8; j_gene: TRBJ2-5; abundance: NA; CDR3nt: TGTGCCAGCAAGGTTTCGGGCCTAGCGGTACAGAACGAAGAGACCCAGTACTTC; CDR3aa: CASKVSGLAVQNEETQYF
d_gene: TRBD1; v_gene: TRBV28; j_gene: TRBJ1-6; abundance: few; CDR3nt: TGTGCCAGCACCCTAGATGGGACAGGGAATTCACCCCTCCACTTT; CDR3aa: CASTLDGTGNSPLHF
d_gene: TRBD1; v_gene: TRBV7-9; j_gene: TRBJ2-2; abundance: NA; CDR3nt: TGTGCCAGCAGCTTATCCCGGACAGGGTACACCGGGGAGCTGTTTTTT; CDR3aa: CASSLSRTGYTGELFF
d_gene: TRBD1; v_gene: TRBV27; j_gene: TRBJ2-7; abundance: NA; CDR3nt: TGTGCCAGCAGTTCCCGGGACAGGAATCACGAGCAGTACTTC; CDR3aa: CASSSRDRNHEQYF
d_gene: NA; v_gene: TRBV12-3/TRBV12-4; j_gene: TRBJ2-2; abundance: NA; CDR3nt: TGTGCCAGCAGTCACCCGATTGCGGACCGACCCTTCGCGAACACCGGGGAGCTGTTTTTT; CDR3aa: CASSHPIADRPFANTGELFF
d_gene: NA; v_gene: TRBV20-1; j_gene: TRBJ2-7; abundance: NA; CDR3nt: TGCAGTGCTAGAGATTGGGGGAGCGAGCAGCACTTC; CDR3aa: CSARDWGSEQHF
d_gene: NA; v_gene: TRBV27; j_gene: TRBJ1-1; abundance: few; CDR3nt: TGTGCCAGCAGCCATAATGCCGAGTCTGAAGCTTTCTTT; CDR3aa: CASSHNAESEAFF
d_gene: NA; v_gene: TRBV10-1; j_gene: TRBJ2-2; abundance: few; CDR3nt: TGCGCCAGCCCGGGACATCTCACCGGGGAGCTGTTTTTT; CDR3aa: CASPGHLTGELFF
d_gene: NA; v_gene: TRBV5-1; j_gene: TRBJ2-1; abundance: many; CDR3nt: TGCGCCAGCAGCCGCGGACAGGGCGGGAGCAATGAGCAGTTCTTC; CDR3aa: CASSRGQGGSNEQFF
d_gene: NA; v_gene: TRBV9; j_gene: TRBJ2-1; abundance: NA; CDR3nt: TGTGCCAGCAGCCCTCGGGACCCCCACGCGGGTGAGCAGTTCTTC; CDR3aa: CASSPRDPHAGEQFF
d_gene: TRBD1; v_gene: TRBV10-3; j_gene: TRBJ2-2; abundance: few; CDR3nt: TGTGCCACGGGACAGGGCACCGGGGAGCTGTTTTTT; CDR3aa: CATGQGTGELFF
d_gene: NA; v_gene: TRBV29-1; j_gene: TRBJ1-3; abundance: many; CDR3nt: TGCAGCGTTGAAGATCGTCAGACCGGCTCTGGAAACACCATATATTTT; CDR3aa: CSVEDRQTGSGNTIYF
d_gene: TRBD1; v_gene: TRBV20-1; j_gene: TRBJ2-1; abundance: many; CDR3nt: TGCAGTGCAGGGGACAGTTACAATGAGCAGTTCTTC; CDR3aa: CSAGDSYNEQFF
d_gene: NA; v_gene: TRBV3-1; j_gene: TRBJ1-1; abundance: many; CDR3nt: TGTGCCAGCAGCCAAGGGTCGAGTGCTGAAGCTTTCTTT; CDR3aa: CASSQGSSAEAFF
d_gene: NA; v_gene: TRBV7-2; j_gene: TRBJ2-7; abundance: NA; CDR3nt: TGTGCCAGCAGCTTAGCGAGCAGGTCAGAGCAGTACTTC; CDR3aa: CASSLASRSEQYF
d_gene: NA; v_gene: TRBV5-1; j_gene: TRBJ2-1; abundance: NA; CDR3nt: TGCGCCAGCAGCTTGGCCGCGCAGCCCTACAATGAGCAGTTCTTC; CDR3aa: CASSLAAQPYNEQFF
d_gene: NA; v_gene: TRBV20-1; j_gene: TRBJ2-5; abundance: NA; CDR3nt: TGCAGTGCTAACGGACAGATGGGACGGGAGACCCAGTACTTC; CDR3aa: CSANGQMGRETQYF
d_gene: NA; v_gene: TRBV12-3/TRBV12-4; j_gene: TRBJ2-1; abundance: NA; CDR3nt: TGTGCCAGCAGTTTGTCCTCGCTGCATGAGCAGTTCTTC; CDR3aa: CASSLSSLHEQFF
d_gene: TRBD2; v_gene: TRBV7-2; j_gene: TRBJ2-3; abundance: few; CDR3nt: TGTGCCAGCAGTACCGCCGGGACTAGGGATACAGATACGCAGTATTTT; CDR3aa: CASSTAGTRDTDTQYF
d_gene: TRBD2; v_gene: TRBV11-2; j_gene: TRBJ2-7; abundance: NA; CDR3nt: TGTGCCAGCAGCTCCGCAGCCGGACCCGGGACTAGCGGGAGGTACGAGCAGTACTTC; CDR3aa: CASSSAAGPGTSGRYEQYF
d_gene: TRBD1; v_gene: TRBV6-1; j_gene: TRBJ1-1; abundance: many; CDR3nt: TGTGCCAGCACCAGGACAGGGGTGGAAGCTTTCTTT; CDR3aa: CASTRTGVEAFF
d_gene: NA; v_gene: TRBV20-1; j_gene: TRBJ1-5; abundance: many; CDR3nt: TGCAGTGCTAGAGCTGGACAGAGTCAGCCCCAGCATTTT; CDR3aa: CSARAGQSQPQHF
d_gene: TRBD2; v_gene: TRBV7-2; j_gene: TRBJ2-2; abundance: once; CDR3nt: TGTGCCAGCACGGCGGGGGTCGGCACCGGGGAGCTGTTTTTT; CDR3aa: CASTAGVGTGELFF
d_gene: NA; v_gene: TRBV12-3/TRBV12-4; j_gene: TRBJ2-7; abundance: NA; CDR3nt: TGTGCCAGCAGTTTTAGGGGTTACGAGCAGTACTTC; CDR3aa: CASSFRGYEQYF
d_gene: NA; v_gene: TRBV14; j_gene: TRBJ2-3; abundance: many; CDR3nt: TGTGCCAGCAGCCTATATCACCCCCTAGATACGCAGTATTTT; CDR3aa: CASSLYHPLDTQYF
d_gene: NA; v_gene: TRBV12-3/TRBV12-4; j_gene: TRBJ2-4; abundance: many; CDR3nt: TGTGCCATCTCCCCAGGGTCGCCCTTTAAACTTCTAGCCAAAAACATTCAGTACTTC; CDR3aa: CAISPGSPFKLLAKNIQYF
d_gene: TRBD2; v_gene: TRBV29-1; j_gene: TRBJ2-7; abundance: few; CDR3nt: TGCAGCGTGGGAGCAGGGACTAGCGGGAGCTCCTACGAGCAGTACTTC; CDR3aa: CSVGAGTSGSSYEQYF
d_gene: NA; v_gene: TRBV4-2; j_gene: TRBJ2-7; abundance: NA; CDR3nt: TGTGCCAGCAGCCGGGGGCTCCTCGGCGGGGACGAGCAGTACTTC; CDR3aa: CASSRGLLGGDEQYF
d_gene: NA; v_gene: TRBV12-3/TRBV12-4; j_gene: TRBJ2-2; abundance: once; CDR3nt: TGTGCCAGCAGTTTTCGGGCAGGGCCCGGGGAGCTGTTTTTT; CDR3aa: CASSFRAGPGELFF
d_gene: NA; v_gene: TRBV20-1; j_gene: TRBJ2-7; abundance: few; CDR3nt: TGCAGTGCTAGTACGGGAAGCTTCTTAGACGAGCAGTACTTC; CDR3aa: CSASTGSFLDEQYF
d_gene: NA; v_gene: TRBV20-1; j_gene: TRBJ1-4; abundance: few; CDR3nt: TGCAGTGCTAGCCAGCAGACGGCAGAACTGTTTTTT; CDR3aa: CSASQQTAELFF
d_gene: TRBD1; v_gene: TRBV27; j_gene: TRBJ2-1; abundance: NA; CDR3nt: TGTGCCAGCAGTCCCCAACGGACAGGGGCCAATGAGCAGTTCTTC; CDR3aa: CASSPQRTGANEQFF
d_gene: NA; v_gene: TRBV20-1; j_gene: TRBJ2-5; abundance: many; CDR3nt: TGCAGTGCTGGGTCCTTGGGGGGAGAGACCCAGTACTTC; CDR3aa: CSAGSLGGETQYF
d_gene: NA; v_gene: TRBV10-3; j_gene: TRBJ2-1; abundance: few; CDR3nt: TGTGCCATCAGTCTGTGGGACCAGGACAATGAGCAGTTCTTC; CDR3aa: CAISLWDQDNEQFF
d_gene: NA; v_gene: TRBV3-1; j_gene: TRBJ1-2; abundance: many; CDR3nt: TGTGCCAGCAGCCAAGGTTCGGGGCGCTATGGCTACACCTTC; CDR3aa: CASSQGSGRYGYTF
d_gene: NA; v_gene: TRBV20-1; j_gene: TRBJ1-1; abundance: many; CDR3nt: TGCAGTGCTAAGGGTGAGGCTGAAGCTTTCTTT; CDR3aa: CSAKGEAEAFF
d_gene: NA; v_gene: TRBV7-7; j_gene: TRBJ2-2; abundance: NA; CDR3nt: TGTGCTAGCAGCTTAGGTGGTGACGGAACCACCGGGGAGCTGTTTTTT; CDR3aa: CASSLGGDGTTGELFF
d_gene: NA; v_gene: TRBV7-8; j_gene: TRBJ2-6; abundance: NA; CDR3nt: TGTGCCAGCAGCTTAAACTGGCCCAGCTCTGGGGCCAACGTCCTGACTTTC; CDR3aa: CASSLNWPSSGANVLTF
d_gene: NA; v_gene: TRBV14; j_gene: TRBJ1-2; abundance: few; CDR3nt: TGTGCCAGCAGCCAAGATCGGACCTATGGCTACACCTTC; CDR3aa: CASSQDRTYGYTF
d_gene: NA; v_gene: TRBV27; j_gene: TRBJ2-5; abundance: many; CDR3nt: TGTGCCAGCAGTTTATTTCCGACGCCAAGTTCCCAGTACTTC; CDR3aa: CASSLFPTPSSQYF
d_gene: TRBD1; v_gene: TRBV15; j_gene: TRBJ1-1; abundance: few; CDR3nt: TGTGCCACCAGCAGAGTGGGAGGGGGCGGCACTGAAGCTTTCTTT; CDR3aa: CATSRVGGGGTEAFF
d_gene: TRBD2; v_gene: TRBV20-1; j_gene: TRBJ2-3; abundance: few; CDR3nt: TGCAGTGCTAGCGAATCGGGAGGACCCACAGATACGCAGTATTTT; CDR3aa: CSASESGGPTDTQYF
d_gene: TRBD2; v_gene: TRBV7-8; j_gene: TRBJ2-3; abundance: few; CDR3nt: TGTGCCAGCAGCACTAGGACTAGCGGGATAGAGGATACGCAGTATTTT; CDR3aa: CASSTRTSGIEDTQYF
d_gene: NA; v_gene: TRBV20-1; j_gene: TRBJ2-7; abundance: NA; CDR3nt: TGCAGTGCTCCGACAGGACACTCCTACGAGCAGTACTTC; CDR3aa: CSAPTGHSYEQYF
d_gene: NA; v_gene: TRBV3-1; j_gene: TRBJ2-2; abundance: many; CDR3nt: TGTGCCAGCAGACCGGGACTCGGCCCCGGGGAGCTGTTTTTT; CDR3aa: CASRPGLGPGELFF
d_gene: NA; v_gene: TRBV5-1; j_gene: TRBJ2-2; abundance: many; CDR3nt: TGCGCCAGCAGCCCCAGGATTTCCGGGGAGCTGTTTTTT; CDR3aa: CASSPRISGELFF
d_gene: TRBD2; v_gene: TRBV27; j_gene: TRBJ2-7; abundance: many; CDR3nt: TGTGCCAGCAGTACTAGCGGGAGGGCCTACGAGCAGTACTTC; CDR3aa: CASSTSGRAYEQYF
d_gene: TRBD2; v_gene: TRBV7-2; j_gene: TRBJ2-7; abundance: few; CDR3nt: TGTGCCAGCAGCTTAGGCGGGAGGAGCGAGCAGTACTTC; CDR3aa: CASSLGGRSEQYF
d_gene: NA; v_gene: TRBV5-1; j_gene: TRBJ2-7; abundance: NA; CDR3nt: TGCGCCAGCAGCTTGGGATCTGGGTCCTACGAGCAGTACTTC; CDR3aa: CASSLGSGSYEQYF
d_gene: NA; v_gene: TRBV5-1; j_gene: TRBJ1-1; abundance: once; CDR3nt: TGCGCCAGCAGCTTGATGATAATGAACACTGAAGCTTTCTTT; CDR3aa: CASSLMIMNTEAFF
d_gene: TRBD1; v_gene: TRBV6-2/TRBV6-3; j_gene: TRBJ2-7; abundance: many; CDR3nt: TGTGCCAGCAGTCGGGGACAGACAGGGAACGAGCAGTACTTC; CDR3aa: CASSRGQTGNEQYF